This T cell receptor beta chain was documented in a study of cytomegalovirus exposure and HLA in healthy donors. Looked up from germline, CDR1 is ENHRY and CDR2 is SYGVKD. The CDR3 is made up of 14 amino acids. Unmatched junction bases numbered 5, after V lost 3 bases and J lost 7 bases. With 60 Vbeta and 13 Jbeta primers, the PCR was carried out. Profiled with immunoSEQ multiplex PCR; TCRdb holds only in-frame clones, not every one. This table holds 110,000 to 150,000 clones, about 79% found once. The TCR comes from a male donor in good health and CMV-seronegative. This chain joins TRBV10-3 and TRBJ1-5, with 8 bases identical to TRBD1. Sequencing was done on a sample of PBMCs. CDR3 sequence (DNA): TGTGCCATCAGTGATCAGGGGGCAAGGCAGCCCCAGCATTTT. Residues: CAISDQGARQPQHF.